This TCR beta chain was sequenced in a study of blood T cells in healthy people across ages. Study-level findings and limits: Whereas aged donors had fewer naive CD4+ cells, long-lived donors had more of them and higher diversity. Age advanced and TCR beta diversity per million T cells fell, roughly linearly.

Together with a sample-barcoded 5' primer, a J-beta primer mix was included in a second PCR lasting about 7 to 12 cycles. MiXCR, applied by TCRdb to the 5' RACE reads, yields one record per CDR3 protein. The sample lists about 290,000 distinct CDR3 sequences; around 29% were seen once. This CDR3 is 17 amino acids long. The study isolated at least 6.5 million PBMCs from each sample. As to this clonotype: The antigen is undetermined.

Input material: blood. The receptor comes from a woman in her 70s in good health. The rearrangement links TRBV12-3 or TRBV12-4 to TRBJ2-7, with TRBD2 matching 11 bases. The end of the DNA fits TRBJ2-1 better, so the J call may be wrong. The CDR3 reads CASSSLHRLAGHNEQFF. CDR3 coding DNA: TGTGCCAGCAGCTCTCTCCACCGACTAGCGGGGCACAATGAGCAGTTCTTC.